The 3 T cell receptor beta chains given below trace back to one sample, sequenced in a study of STAT3 mutations in large granular lymphocyte leukemia. Antigens for these TCRs are unknown. Study-wide points: In T-cell large granular lymphocyte leukemia, about half of patients showed multiple immunodominant subclonotypes.

The assay was immunoSEQ multiplex PCR, and TCRdb's table has in-frame clones only and misses some. This sample carries around 4,700 clones, around 47% of them seen once, and the ten largest clones take 84%. The sequencing input was peripheral blood mononuclear cells. Receptors originate from a man aged 60 to 75 with T-cell large granular lymphocyte leukemia. Some clones in this sample may be carry-over from other donors' samples.

This clone occurred a few times. The chain uses TRBV9 and TRBJ1-1; no firm D call. The germline V gene has CDR1 SGDLS and CDR2 YYNGEE. This CDR3 has 13 amino acids. Deletions cut 2 bases from V and 3 bases from J, with 8 bases between. The CDR3 nucleotides read TGTGCCAGCAGCGTTGCCAGTTACACTGAAGCTTTCTTT. Protein: CASSVASYTEAFF.

This clone was detected a few times. The V gene is TRBV28, the J gene TRBJ1-3; D is undetermined. This CDR3 contains 12 residues. CDR1 and CDR2 (germline): MDHEN, SYDVKM. V was clipped by 10 bases and J by 2 bases, with 9 bases between them. The CDR3 nucleotides are TGTGCCACAACTGGGACTGGAAACACCATATATTTT. Translating gives CATTGTGNTIYF. The full variable domain, in which reference TRBV28 and TRBJ1-3 provide the parts outside the CDR3, is DVKVTQSSRYLVKRTGEKVFLECVQDMDHENMFWYRQDPGLGLRLIYFSYDVKMKEKGDIPEGYSVSREKKERFSLILESASTNQTSMYLCATTGTGNTIYFGEGSWLTVV.

V and J are TRBV6-5 and TRBJ1-1, with D tentatively TRBD1 (5 bases). Germline CDR1 MNHEY, CDR2 SVGAGI. The V and J ends lost 8 bases and 4 bases respectively, with 14 bases between them. This CDR3 spans 13 amino acids. The CDR3 is CASRGAGSTEAFF. The CDR3 coding sequence is TGTGCCAGCCGGGGCGCAGGAAGCACTGAAGCTTTCTTT.